These T cell receptor beta chains were read from a single sample in a study of blood T cells in healthy people across ages. TCRdb redid the calling of the 5' RACE reads with MiXCR, one entry per CDR3 protein. Of some 1.6 million distinct CDR3 sequences listed, about 32% were seen once; the top ten hold approximately 11%. Sequencing was done on a sample of blood. The receptor set was obtained from a woman in her 30s in good health. Both conserved end residues are part of each CDR3. The D gene is left open where the match is weak. Clone size is not always given. Where it is, it says once, few, many or a class for expanded clones.

D,J,V,size,CDR3,DNA
NA,TRBJ2-4,TRBV29-1,NA,CSVGDQTAKNIQYF,TGCAGCGTTGGGGACCAGACAGCCAAAAACATTCAGTACTTC
TRBD1,TRBJ2-5,TRBV27,few,CASSLSKGGGETQYF,TGTGCCAGCAGTTTATCTAAAGGGGGCGGTGAGACCCAGTACTTC
TRBD1,TRBJ1-2,TRBV14,NA,CASSRGGGTYGYTF,TGTGCCAGCAGTCGCGGAGGGGGCACCTATGGCTACACCTTC
TRBD2,TRBJ2-7,TRBV27,few,CASRRLASYEQYF,TGTGCCAGCAGAAGACTAGCCTCCTACGAGCAGTACTTC
TRBD1,TRBJ1-2,TRBV7-9,NA,CASSPPAGQGSFGGYTF,TGTGCCAGCAGCCCCCCGGCGGGACAGGGAAGCTTTGGGGGCTACACCTTC
TRBD2,TRBJ2-1,TRBV7-3,NA,CASSLRGSTSGSNEQFF,TGTGCCAGCAGCTTAAGGGGGTCGACTAGCGGGAGCAATGAGCAGTTCTTC
NA,TRBJ2-7,TRBV20-1,NA,CSAILYDEQYF,TGCAGTGCTATACTGTATGACGAGCAGTACTTC
NA,TRBJ1-2,TRBV29-1,NA,CAGTRSYGYTF,TGTGCAGGGACCAGAAGCTATGGCTACACCTTC
NA,TRBJ1-1,TRBV9,NA,CASSAVGGTEAFF,TGTGCCAGCAGCGCGGTGGGGGGCACTGAAGCTTTCTTT
NA,TRBJ2-1,TRBV4-1,few,CASSREAGGRLDEQFF,TGCGCCAGCAGCCGAGAGGCCGGGGGTAGGTTGGATGAGCAGTTCTTC
TRBD1,TRBJ1-1,TRBV20-1,NA,CSARDWETGATEAFF,TGCAGTGCTAGAGATTGGGAGACAGGGGCCACTGAAGCTTTCTTT
NA,TRBJ1-2,TRBV14,few,CASSPSEGVSLLYGYTF,TGTGCCAGCAGCCCCTCGGAAGGGGTCTCCTTACTCTATGGCTACACCTTC
NA,TRBJ1-5,TRBV6-1,NA,CASSEALTPDRPQHF,TGTGCCAGCAGTGAAGCGCTTACGCCAGACCGGCCCCAGCATTTT
NA,TRBJ2-3,TRBV20-1,NA,CSAREGAGDTQYF,TGCAGTGCTAGAGAGGGAGCGGGAGATACGCAGTATTTT
NA,TRBJ1-3,TRBV7-2,once,CASSPTGTGNTIYF,TGTGCCAGCAGCCCTACAGGGACTGGAAACACCATATATTTT
NA,TRBJ1-5,TRBV30,NA,CAWSGGAAQPQHF,TGTGCCTGGAGTGGGGGGGCCGCTCAGCCCCAGCATTTT
NA,TRBJ2-6,TRBV7-9,NA,CASSLSGRVSGANVLTF,TGTGCCAGCAGCTTAAGCGGCAGGGTGTCCGGGGCCAACGTCCTGACTTTC
NA,TRBJ1-5,TRBV30,NA,CAWSVGYSNQPQHF,TGTGCCTGGAGTGTAGGGTATAGCAATCAGCCCCAGCATTTT
NA,TRBJ2-5,TRBV7-9,few,CASRKGLPEETQYF,TGTGCCAGCAGGAAGGGCCTTCCGGAGGAGACCCAGTACTTC
NA,TRBJ2-7,TRBV6-1,few,CASSEADSAPYEQYF,TGTGCCAGCAGTGAGGCCGATAGTGCCCCCTACGAGCAGTACTTC
TRBD1,TRBJ2-7,TRBV19,few,CASSAGQGIFYEQYF,TGTGCCAGTAGCGCCGGACAGGGGATATTCTACGAGCAGTACTTC
TRBD1,TRBJ1-5,TRBV4-1,few,CASSQEGQGDGQPQHF,TGCGCCAGCAGCCAAGAGGGACAGGGGGACGGTCAGCCCCAGCATTTT
NA,TRBJ2-7,TRBV6-5,NA,CASSSILGGEQYF,TGTGCCAGCAGCTCCATTTTGGGGGGCGAGCAGTACTTC
TRBD2,TRBJ2-1,TRBV27,few,CASLPGTSGYNEQFF,TGTGCCAGCCTACCCGGGACTAGCGGCTACAATGAGCAGTTCTTC
TRBD2,TRBJ2-1,TRBV5-1,NA,CASSLATGRLAGVLNEQFF,TGCGCCAGCAGCTTGGCGACAGGGCGACTAGCGGGAGTGTTAAATGAGCAGTTCTTC
NA,TRBJ2-1,TRBV3-1,NA,CASSPYGARDGNKQFF,TGTGCCAGCAGCCCCTATGGTGCCCGGGATGGGAATAAGCAGTTCTTC
TRBD2,TRBJ2-3,TRBV27,once,CASSFLGPAGFTDTQYF,TGTGCCAGCAGTTTCCTCGGACCAGCGGGATTCACAGATACGCAGTATTTT
NA,TRBJ1-5,TRBV18,few,CASSPVVGQPQHF,TGCGCCAGCAGCCCTGTCGTAGGTCAGCCCCAGCATTTT
TRBD2,TRBJ2-3,TRBV4-1,NA,CASSQGNGGADTQYF,TGCGCCAGCAGCCAAGGCAACGGGGGGGCAGATACGCAGTATTTT
NA,TRBJ2-7,TRBV6-2/TRBV6-3,few,CASSYGPPEDYEQYF,TGTGCCAGCAGTTACGGACCCCCGGAGGACTACGAGCAGTACTTC
TRBD2,TRBJ2-7,TRBV27,few,CASRSSRRRETYEQYF,TGTGCCAGCAGATCCTCCCGTCGGCGGGAGACCTACGAGCAGTACTTC
TRBD1,TRBJ2-7,TRBV20-1,few,CSARSLASGQAFYEQYF,TGCAGTGCTAGATCACTTGCATCGGGACAGGCCTTCTACGAGCAGTACTTC
NA,TRBJ2-7,TRBV18,once,CANARSDSYEQYF,TGTGCCAACGCCCGGTCAGACTCCTACGAGCAGTACTTC
NA,TRBJ2-1,TRBV14,NA,CASSQEPASWNEQFF,TGTGCCAGCAGCCAAGAACCGGCTAGTTGGAATGAGCAGTTCTTC
NA,TRBJ1-1,TRBV4-1,few,CASSQDHTLNTEAFF,TGCGCCAGCAGCCAAGACCACACGTTGAACACTGAAGCTTTCTTT
NA,TRBJ2-7,TRBV28,NA,CASTLLEARGEYF,TGTGCCAGCACCCTCCTCGAGGCACGCGGGGAGTACTTC
TRBD2,TRBJ2-4,TRBV20-1,NA,CSAASGSSNIQYF,TGCAGTGCCGCGAGCGGGAGCTCAAACATTCAGTACTTC
NA,TRBJ1-3,TRBV5-1,few,CASADGTSGNTIYF,TGCGCCAGCGCCGACGGAACCTCTGGAAACACCATATATTTT
NA,TRBJ2-5,TRBV6-1,few,CASSVRISQGIQETQYF,TGTGCCAGCAGCGTCCGCATATCCCAGGGAATCCAAGAGACCCAGTACTTC
TRBD1,TRBJ1-2,TRBV12-3/TRBV12-4,NA,CASSITGTAYGYTF,TGTGCCAGCAGTATCACCGGGACAGCCTATGGCTACACCTTC
NA,TRBJ2-1,TRBV9,NA,CASSVAGASSYNEQFF,TGTGCCAGCAGCGTAGCGGGGGCGAGCTCCTACAATGAGCAGTTCTTC
NA,TRBJ2-1,TRBV5-1,few,CASSLSQGRSYNERFF,TGCGCCAGCAGCCTGTCACAGGGTAGATCCTACAATGAGCGGTTCTTC